This T cell receptor (beta chain) stems from a study of T cells in Graves' hyperthyroidism and ophthalmopathy (dated by TCRdb to the late 2010s). A note on the overall study: Peripheral blood was sampled at the time of initial diagnosis, prior to any treatment. Once sampling was done, hyperthyroidism patients were given methimazole at a starting dose of 30 mg daily, whereas ophthalmopathy patients were given high-dose intravenous methylprednisolone. Prospective prediction of ophthalmopathy was tested in an independent validation cohort consisting of 18 hyperthyroidism patients and 15 or so patients who later progressed to ophthalmopathy. TCR V-J signatures able to tell the groups apart were searched for in a discovery cohort of 95 or so patients, of whom 43 had Graves' ophthalmopathy and roughly 58 had stable Graves' hyperthyroidism. For training and testing, the roughly 100 patients in the discovery cohort were randomly divided in a 7:3 ratio. According to the paper, TCR Vbeta CDR3 sequencing was carried out on 135 peripheral blood samples, which came from fewer than 50 ophthalmopathy, 80 or so hyperthyroidism and 17 progressor patients. The study also compared thyroid tissue and blood T-cell repertoires from about six Graves' hyperthyroidism patients. On the study overall, not on this receptor specifically: No statistical method was used to fix the sample size in advance, and group allocation was not hidden from the investigators. In validation, the model predicted progression to ophthalmopathy a median of roughly 6.5 months before onset, with approximately 71% sensitivity and roughly 77% specificity. In cross-validation, a model built on a 13 V-J signature told ophthalmopathy apart from stable hyperthyroidism with approximately 90% sensitivity and approximately 84% specificity, and in testing the same model reached 80%/75%. Most expanded thyroid clonotypes (frequency above 0.001) were also detected in blood, suggesting blood repertoires may reflect thyroid immune responses.

The TCR beta CDR3 regions were amplified from RNA transcripts. For the first round of RT-PCR on the TCR CDR3, the HTBI primer set was used together with the Qiagen OneStep RT-PCR kit. Libraries were constructed in a second round of multiplex PCR, after which size selection and purification were carried out. Paired-end sequencing of the libraries was performed with 100 bp reads on an Illumina HiSeq2000. Regarding the original processing steps: SOAPnuke was used to process the raw data, removing reads that contained adapters or uncalled bases, had a mean Phred below 15, or lacked an exact match to the constant primer or identifier. COPE v1.2.5 was used to merge high-quality paired reads, and clonotypes were defined as unique nucleotide sequences. Clonotypes were aligned to IMGT TRBV, TRBD and TRBJ reference segments using MiTCR v1.1. Analysis was restricted to V-J combinations with a frequency above 0.0001, which covered roughly 99% of repertoires. A TCS score was defined as the ratio of F50 (clonal expansion) to E x V (chaos), with BLOSUM62-based TCRdist applied between CDR3 peptides within each V-J. Welch's t-statistics and random forest reduced 500 to 650 V-J features to roughly 13, which were used in a naive Bayes classifier (R e1071). The public sequencing data were trimmed at Q25 with fastp and processed into clonotypes with MiXCR by TCRdb, which kept only in-frame beta chains. A single entry per CDR3 protein holds the most common genes and DNA from its merged rows. The V and J calls shown here were made by TCRdb, not taken from the authors' results. The sample table records around 300,000 distinct CDR3 sequences; roughly 19% of these occur just once. The ten most abundant clones make up about 35% of the sample.

Inclusive of the bounding cysteine and phenylalanine, the CDR3 is 12 residues long. Only the CDR3 portion is preserved as DNA: 36 bases, with reading frame beginning at the first base. CDR1 and CDR2 (LGHDT, YNNKEL) derive from the germline V gene (reference sequence). Moderately to severely active disease, a Clinical Activity Score of at least 3, a NOSPECS grade of at least 4, and a duration under 3 months were present in ophthalmopathy patients. Patients with uncontrolled infections, other autoimmune diseases, pregnancy or lactation were excluded. Diagnoses were established on the basis of clinical symptoms, serum thyroxine and TRAb, thyroid ultrasound, and orbital computed tomography. PBMCs were separated from around 9.1 ml of fresh peripheral blood using Ficoll-Paque density gradient centrifugation. Total RNA was extracted with Trizol reagent, and quality was checked on an Agilent 2100 Bioanalyzer.

This clonotype showed up many times. Its antigen target is currently unknown. The junction departs from germline at one end; a sequencing error may be responsible. The sequence joins TRBV3-1 to TRBJ2-7; the D gene lacks a confident call. The sequence was obtained from a man aged 50 to 60 with Graves' ophthalmopathy. Sequenced sample: blood. The CDR3 is CTSASRGSEQYF. The DNA is TGTACCAGCGCAAGTCGAGGATCCGAGCAGTACTTC.